These 2 T cell receptor beta chains were sequenced from one sample in a study of T cell changes during pregnancy in multiple sclerosis. Using immunoSEQ multiplex PCR, the repertoire was profiled, and TCRdb retains in-frame clones only, with some absent. Found here are 65,000 to 75,000 clones, 92% of them singletons; the top ten hold 3.7%. Sequencing was performed on peripheral blood, taken after pregnancy. These receptors came from a female donor in good health, enrolled as a control in a pregnancy study.

The rearrangement links TRBV19 to TRBJ1-5; TRBD1 agrees at 8 bases. This CDR3 has 15 residues. The V gene's germline CDR1 is LNHDA and CDR2 SQIVND (reference sequence). Losses at the gene ends were 5 bases for V and 6 bases for J; bases not matched to a gene: 9. The CDR3 spells CASSALDREIQPQHF. As DNA, the CDR3 is TGTGCCAGTAGTGCCTTGGACAGGGAAATTCAGCCCCAGCATTTT.

The genes are TRBV19 and TRBJ2-7; the D is unclear. Germline CDR1 and CDR2: LNHDA and SQIVND (reference sequence). Trimming removed 1 base from V and 3 bases from J, with 10 bases in between. CDR3 length: 14 amino acids. CDR3 DNA sequence: TGTGCCAGTAGTATAGGGCAGGTCGGCTACGAGCAGTACTTC. Protein product: CASSIGQVGYEQYF.